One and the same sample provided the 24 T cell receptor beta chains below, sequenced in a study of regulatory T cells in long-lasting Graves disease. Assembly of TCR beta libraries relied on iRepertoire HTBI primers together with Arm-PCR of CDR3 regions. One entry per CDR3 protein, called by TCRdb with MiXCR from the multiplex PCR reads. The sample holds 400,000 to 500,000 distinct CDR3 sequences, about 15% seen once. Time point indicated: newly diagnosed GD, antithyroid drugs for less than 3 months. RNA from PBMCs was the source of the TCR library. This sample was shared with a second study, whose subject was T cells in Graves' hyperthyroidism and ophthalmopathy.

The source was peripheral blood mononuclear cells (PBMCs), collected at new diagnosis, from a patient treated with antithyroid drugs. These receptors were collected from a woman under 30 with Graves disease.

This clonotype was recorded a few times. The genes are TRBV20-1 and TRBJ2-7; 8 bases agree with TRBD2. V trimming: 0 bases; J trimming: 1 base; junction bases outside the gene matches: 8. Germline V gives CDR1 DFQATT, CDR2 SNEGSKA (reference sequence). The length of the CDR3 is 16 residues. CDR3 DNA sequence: TGCAGTGCTAGAGATGGGGCGGGACTAGTTTCCTACGAGCAGTACTTC. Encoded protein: CSARDGAGLVSYEQYF.

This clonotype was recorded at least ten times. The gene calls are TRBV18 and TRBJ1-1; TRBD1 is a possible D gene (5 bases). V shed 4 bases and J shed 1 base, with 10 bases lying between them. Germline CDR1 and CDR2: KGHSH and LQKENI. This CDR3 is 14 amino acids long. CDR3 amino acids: CASSQGRKNTEAFF. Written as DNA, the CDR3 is TGTGCCAGCTCACAGGGACGGAAGAACACTGAAGCTTTCTTT.

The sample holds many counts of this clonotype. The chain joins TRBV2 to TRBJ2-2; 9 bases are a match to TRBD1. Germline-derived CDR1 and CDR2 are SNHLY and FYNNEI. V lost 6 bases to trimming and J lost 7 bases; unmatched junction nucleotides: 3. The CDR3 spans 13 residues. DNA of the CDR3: TGTGCCAGCAGAGGACAGGGGATCGGGGAGCTGTTTTTT. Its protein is CASRGQGIGELFF. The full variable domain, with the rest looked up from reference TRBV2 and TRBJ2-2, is EPEVTQTPSHQVTQMGQEVILRCVPISNHLYFYWYRQILGQKVEFLVSFYNNEISEKSEIFDDQFSVERPDGSNFTLKIRSTKLEDSAMYFCASRGQGIGELFFGEGSRLTVL.

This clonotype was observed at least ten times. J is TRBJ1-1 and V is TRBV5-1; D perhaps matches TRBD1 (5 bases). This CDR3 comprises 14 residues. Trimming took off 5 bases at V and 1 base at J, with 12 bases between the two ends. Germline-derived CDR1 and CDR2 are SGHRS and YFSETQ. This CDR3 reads CASRFGGRNTEAFF. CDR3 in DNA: TGCGCCAGCAGGTTTGGGGGAAGGAACACTGAAGCTTTCTTT. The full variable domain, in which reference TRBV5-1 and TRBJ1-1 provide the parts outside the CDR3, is KAGVTQTPRYLIKTRGQQVTLSCSPISGHRSVSWYQQTPGQGLQFLFEYFSETQRNKGNFPGRFSGRQFSNSRSEMNVSTLELGDSALYLCASRFGGRNTEAFFGQGTRLTVV.

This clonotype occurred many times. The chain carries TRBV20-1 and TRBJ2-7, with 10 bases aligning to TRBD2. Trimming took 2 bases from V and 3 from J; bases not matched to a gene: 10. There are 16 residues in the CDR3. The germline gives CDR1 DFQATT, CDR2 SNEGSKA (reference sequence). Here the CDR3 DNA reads TGCAGTGCTAGACCAACTACTAGCGGGGATCACTACGAGCAGTACTTC. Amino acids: CSARPTTSGDHYEQYF.

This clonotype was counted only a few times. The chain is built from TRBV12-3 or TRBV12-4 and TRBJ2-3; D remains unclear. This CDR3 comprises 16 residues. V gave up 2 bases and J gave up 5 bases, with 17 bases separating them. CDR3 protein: CASSLRLAEIIDTQYF. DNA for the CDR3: TGTGCCAGCAGTTTAAGGCTCGCCGAAATAATAGATACGCAGTATTTT.

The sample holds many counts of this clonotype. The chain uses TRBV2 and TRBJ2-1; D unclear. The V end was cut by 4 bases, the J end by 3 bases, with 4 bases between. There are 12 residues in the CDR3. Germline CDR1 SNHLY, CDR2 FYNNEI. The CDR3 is CASSVDYNEQFF. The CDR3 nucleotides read TGTGCCAGCAGTGTAGACTACAATGAGCAGTTCTTC.

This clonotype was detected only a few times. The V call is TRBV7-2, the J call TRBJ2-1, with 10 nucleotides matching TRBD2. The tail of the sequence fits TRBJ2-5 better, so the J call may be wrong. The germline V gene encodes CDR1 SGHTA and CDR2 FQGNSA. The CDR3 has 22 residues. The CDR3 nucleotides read TGTGCCAGCAACTCCCTTAAATTCCCTCAAGCGGGAGGGCCGGGTACACAAGAGACCCAGTACTTC. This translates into CASNSLKFPQAGGPGTQETQYF.

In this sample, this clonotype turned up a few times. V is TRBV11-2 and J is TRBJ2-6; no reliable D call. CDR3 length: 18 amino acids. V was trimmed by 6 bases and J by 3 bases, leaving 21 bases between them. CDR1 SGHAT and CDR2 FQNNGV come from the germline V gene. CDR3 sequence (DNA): TGTGCCAGCAGAAAATCCCAGCCTGGAACTGGTGGGGCCAACGTCCTGACTTTC. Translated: CASRKSQPGTGGANVLTF.

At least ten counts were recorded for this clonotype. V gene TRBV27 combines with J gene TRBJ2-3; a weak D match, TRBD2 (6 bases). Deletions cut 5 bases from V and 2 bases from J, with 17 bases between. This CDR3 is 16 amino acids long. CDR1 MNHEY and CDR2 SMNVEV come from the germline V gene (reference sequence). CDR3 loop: CASSLSTGLLTDTQYF. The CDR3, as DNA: TGTGCCAGCAGTCTTAGTACAGGACTACTCACAGATACGCAGTATTTT.

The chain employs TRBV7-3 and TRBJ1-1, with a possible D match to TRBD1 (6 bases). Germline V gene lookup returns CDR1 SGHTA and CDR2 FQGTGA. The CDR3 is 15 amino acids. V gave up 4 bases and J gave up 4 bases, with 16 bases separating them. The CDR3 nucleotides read TGTGCCAGCAGCTCGCAGGGGTCCGGTGCCACTGAAGCTTTCTTT. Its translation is CASSSQGSGATEAFF.

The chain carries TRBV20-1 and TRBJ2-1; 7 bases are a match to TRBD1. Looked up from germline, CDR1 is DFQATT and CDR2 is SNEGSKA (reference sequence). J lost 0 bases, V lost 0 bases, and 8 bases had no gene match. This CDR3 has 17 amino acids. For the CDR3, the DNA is TGCAGTGCTAGAGATAGAGGGGGACAGATCTCCTACAATGAGCAGTTCTTC. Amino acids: CSARDRGGQISYNEQFF.

The CDR3 bases are TGTGCCAGCCACCGCAGGGAGGGCGCCGGGGAGCTGTTTTTT. Its translation is CASHRREGAGELFF. V usage is TRBV18 and J usage is TRBJ2-2, with 7 bases identical to TRBD2. The CDR3 extends over 14 amino acids. V was pared by 8 bases and J by 6 bases, with 9 bases of the junction left unmatched. CDR1 and CDR2 (germline): KGHSH, LQKENI.

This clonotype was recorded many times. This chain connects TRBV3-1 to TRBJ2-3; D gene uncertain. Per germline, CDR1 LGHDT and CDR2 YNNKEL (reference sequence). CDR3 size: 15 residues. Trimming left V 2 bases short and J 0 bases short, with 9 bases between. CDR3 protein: CASSQSIASTDTQYF. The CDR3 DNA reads TGTGCCAGCAGCCAAAGTATCGCCAGCACAGATACGCAGTATTTT.

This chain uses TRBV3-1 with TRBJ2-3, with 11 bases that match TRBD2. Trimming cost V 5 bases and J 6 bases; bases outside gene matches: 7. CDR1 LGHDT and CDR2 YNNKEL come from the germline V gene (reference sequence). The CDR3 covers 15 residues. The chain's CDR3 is CASSVRGTSGDTQYF. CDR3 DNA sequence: TGTGCCAGCAGCGTCCGCGGGACTAGCGGTGATACGCAGTATTTT.

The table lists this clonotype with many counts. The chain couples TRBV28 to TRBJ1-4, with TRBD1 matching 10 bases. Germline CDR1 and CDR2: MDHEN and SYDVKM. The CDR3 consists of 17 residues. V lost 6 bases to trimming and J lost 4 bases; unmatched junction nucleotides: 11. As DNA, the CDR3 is TGTGCCAGCAGAACCCGGGACAGGGGTTGGGTTAATGAAAAACTGTTTTTT. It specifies CASRTRDRGWVNEKLFF.

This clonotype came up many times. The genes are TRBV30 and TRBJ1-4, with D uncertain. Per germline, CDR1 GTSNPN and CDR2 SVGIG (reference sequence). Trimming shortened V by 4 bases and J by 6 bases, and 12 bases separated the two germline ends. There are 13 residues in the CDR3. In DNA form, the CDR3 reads TGTGCCTGGACAGCGGTTTCGGATGAAAAACTGTTTTTT. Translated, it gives CAWTAVSDEKLFF.

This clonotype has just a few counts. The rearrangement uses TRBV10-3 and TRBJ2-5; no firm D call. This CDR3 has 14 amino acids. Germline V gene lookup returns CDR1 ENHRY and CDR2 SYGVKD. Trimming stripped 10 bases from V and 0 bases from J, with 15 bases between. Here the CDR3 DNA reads TGTGCCACTAAGGGTTCTAGGGACCAAGAGACCCAGTACTTC. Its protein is CATKGSRDQETQYF.

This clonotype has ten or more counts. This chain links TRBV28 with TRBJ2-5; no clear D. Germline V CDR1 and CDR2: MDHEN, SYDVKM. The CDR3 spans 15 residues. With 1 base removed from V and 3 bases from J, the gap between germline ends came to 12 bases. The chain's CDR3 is CASSLLRNEEETQYF. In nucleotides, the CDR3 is TGTGCCAGCAGTTTATTAAGGAACGAGGAAGAGACCCAGTACTTC. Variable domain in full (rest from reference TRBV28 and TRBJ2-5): DVKVTQSSRYLVKRTGEKVFLECVQDMDHENMFWYRQDPGLGLRLIYFSYDVKMKEKGDIPEGYSVSREKKERFSLILESASTNQTSMYLCASSLLRNEEETQYFGPGTRLLVL.

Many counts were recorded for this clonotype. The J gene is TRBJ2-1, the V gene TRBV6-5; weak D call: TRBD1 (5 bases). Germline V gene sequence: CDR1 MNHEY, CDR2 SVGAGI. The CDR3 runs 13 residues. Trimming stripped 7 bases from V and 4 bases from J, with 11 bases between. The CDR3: CASTYDSYNEQFF. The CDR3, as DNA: TGTGCCAGCACTTATGACAGTTACAATGAGCAGTTCTTC.

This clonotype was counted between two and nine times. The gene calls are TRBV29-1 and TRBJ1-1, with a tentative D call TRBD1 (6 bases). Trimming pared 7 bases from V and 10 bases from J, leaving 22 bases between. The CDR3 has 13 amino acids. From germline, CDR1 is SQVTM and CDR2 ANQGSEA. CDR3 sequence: CSAQVTTGGSAFF. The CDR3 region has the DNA TGCAGCGCCCAGGTGACGACAGGAGGGTCAGCTTTCTTT.

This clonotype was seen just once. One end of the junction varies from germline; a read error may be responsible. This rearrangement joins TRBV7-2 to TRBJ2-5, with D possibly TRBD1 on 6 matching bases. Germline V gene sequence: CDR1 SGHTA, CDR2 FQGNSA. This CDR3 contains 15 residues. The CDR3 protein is CANSLQQGGSETQYF. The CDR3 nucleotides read TGTGCCAACAGCCTTCAACAGGGCGGGTCAGAGACCCAGTACTTC. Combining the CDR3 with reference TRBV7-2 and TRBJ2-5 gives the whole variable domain GAGVSQSPSNKVTEKGKDVELRCDPISGHTALYWYRQSLGQGLEFLIYFQGNSAPDKSGLPSDRFSAERTGGSVSTLTIQRTQQEDSAVYLCANSLQQGGSETQYFGPGTRLLVL.

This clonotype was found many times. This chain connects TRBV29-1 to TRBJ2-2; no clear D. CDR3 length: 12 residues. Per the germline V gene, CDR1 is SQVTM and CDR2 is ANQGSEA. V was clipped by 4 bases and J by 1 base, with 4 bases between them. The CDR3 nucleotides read TGCAGCGTTGGGGAGAACACCGGGGAGCTGTTTTTT. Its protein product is CSVGENTGELFF.

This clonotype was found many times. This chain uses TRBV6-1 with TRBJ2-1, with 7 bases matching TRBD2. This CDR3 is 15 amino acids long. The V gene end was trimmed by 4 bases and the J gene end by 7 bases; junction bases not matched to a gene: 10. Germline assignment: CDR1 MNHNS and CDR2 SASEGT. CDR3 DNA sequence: TGTGCCAGCAGTGGGGAGGGTGGGCCTTGGAATGAGCAGTTCTTC. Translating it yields CASSGEGGPWNEQFF.